The T cell receptor beta chain under discussion was sequenced for a study of blood T cell repertoires in COVID-19. At the level of the study: Sites across the United States, Italy and Spain contributed samples from acute and convalescent COVID-19. PBMCs, B-cell-depleted T cells, or T cells provided the cDNA or gDNA that made up the material.

V lost 3 bases and J lost 7, with 15 bases in between. Germline CDR1 WSHSY, CDR2 SAAADI. This CDR3 spans 15 amino acids. Original methodology: The authors estimated nucleated cell counts from reference gene primer amplification. Profiled with immunoSEQ multiplex PCR; TCRdb holds only in-frame clones, not every one. V, J and clone size derive from that table, while D and trimming were established from the DNA sequence. In the table there are fewer than 300,000 clones, roughly 88% of which are singletons. This clone was seen only once. The chain links TRBV10-2 to TRBJ1-4; TRBD1 is a possible D gene (5 bases). This TCR derives from a man aged 18 to 35 with active or convalescent COVID-19. The specimen sequenced was peripheral blood. The CDR3 DNA sequence: TGCGCCAGCAGTGACCCCGGGACTGGTCGTGAAAAACTGTTTTTT. Encoded protein: CASSDPGTGREKLFF.